The present T cell receptor beta chain was sequenced within a study of blood T cells in healthy people across ages. Study at large: About one barcoded beta molecule per two T cells came from capture by template switching.

Alongside a J-beta primer mix, a sample-barcoded 5' primer served in a second PCR lasting roughly 6 to 11 cycles. TCRdb re-called the 5' RACE reads through MiXCR, storing one row per CDR3 protein. This sample has fewer than 1.5 million distinct CDR3 sequences, with roughly 40% found just once. Germline values: CDR1 SGDLS, CDR2 YYNGEE. CDR3 length equals 13 residues. Trimming pared 4 bases from V and 6 bases from J, leaving 12 bases between. The rearrangement uses TRBV9 and TRBJ2-3; no reliable D call. This clonotype was sampled from a woman between 18 and 29 years old in good health. Sequenced input: blood. CDR3 region: CASSPQVRDTQYF. Written as DNA, the CDR3 is TGTGCCAGCAGCCCACAAGTCCGGGATACGCAGTATTTT. Variable domain in full (rest from reference TRBV9 and TRBJ2-3): DSGVTQTPKHLITATGQRVTLRCSPRSGDLSVYWYQQSLDQGLQFLIQYYNGEERAKGNILERFSAQQFPDLHSELNLSSLELGDSALYFCASSPQVRDTQYFGPGTRLTVL.